This T cell receptor (beta chain) is from a study of blood T cell repertoires in COVID-19 (TCRdb year 2020). About the full investigation: Samples from collaborators originated in the United States, Italy and Spain and spanned both the acute and convalescent phases of COVID-19. The material from the prospective study consisted of cDNA or gDNA derived from T cells, B-cell-depleted T cells, or PBMCs. Deeply sampled blood TCRbeta repertoires from subjects exposed to, actively infected with, or recovered from COVID-19 were included in the dataset. A freely available public database, intended as a resource for researchers studying the immune response to SARS-CoV-2, is where the repertoires were released. The samples were drawn from the first 160 participants of the ongoing ImmuneRACE study and from 1,254 subjects provided by 6 global collaborators. The sample metadata nearly always contained a de-identified subject ID, COVID-19 status, age in years and sex. Where HLA class I and class II types were available, the types were taken from metadata supplied by the sample provider, not from assay-based typing. On the study overall, not on this receptor specifically: The amount of clinical and demographic metadata varied by source and participant and was provided uncurated.

The collaborating institutions used their own protocols to collect whole blood in K2EDTA tubes. For TCRbeta analysis, collaborators shipped samples as frozen whole blood, isolated PBMCs, or DNA extracted from either of those sample types. As to this clone: No antigen is known for it. Base qualities are missing; no much larger clone stands one base away.

The immunoSEQ Assay, a bias-controlled multiplex PCR, was used to amplify TCRbeta CDR3 regions from genomic DNA. The study's processing was this. Nucleated cell counts per sample were estimated from amplification of reference gene primers within the assay. Sequence reads were collapsed and filtered to measure the absolute abundance of every unique TCRbeta CDR3 rearrangement. Productive Simpson clonality was computed per sample as the square root of Simpson's diversity index over productive rearrangements. TCRdb mirrors the immuneACCESS table, restricted to in-frame sequences. Some clones are absent from its copies; in checked studies, under half trace to an unresolved V gene, and the reason for the others is unknown. The V and J calls and the clone size are those of that table, but D and trimming were determined from the DNA. In all, the sample holds 120,000 to 150,000 clones, and approximately 79% of those were seen once. Together, the top ten hold roughly 8.7% of the sample.

The CDR3 starts with the cysteine, ends with the phenylalanine, and has 14 residues. Solely the CDR3 DNA is kept, with 42 bases framed from the first base. CDR1 and CDR2, per the germline V gene (reference sequence), are LNHNV and YYDKDF. The germline ends are 10 bases apart after V is trimmed by 0 bases and J by 5 bases. This clonotype was sampled from a man aged 45-65 years with active or convalescent COVID-19. Rearrangement joined TRBV15 to TRBJ2-5; the best D guess is TRBD2, with 5 bases matching. The sample taken for sequencing was peripheral blood. The CDR3 reads as follows: CATSRDAGVETQYF. In nucleotide form, the sequence is TGTGCCACCAGCAGAGATGCGGGTGTGGAGACCCAGTACTTC. The entire variable domain, with the stretches around the CDR3 drawn from the reference TRBV15 and TRBJ2-5 proteins, is DAMVIQNPRYQVTQFGKPVTLSCSQTLNHNVMYWYQQKSSQAPKLLFHYYDKDFNNEADTPDNFQSRRPNTSFCFLDIRSPGLGDTAMYLCATSRDAGVETQYFGPGTRLLVL.